This T cell receptor beta chain was recorded in a study of identical twins. General study points: Analyses of zero insertions could, in part, be confounded by invariant MAIT and iNKT cells. Modelling underestimated the level of out-of-frame TCR alpha sharing observed in monozygotic twins. Compared with unrelated sharing, twin-shared out-of-frame alpha sequences had more low-probability sequences.

Template switching (which added a universal primer site) was used, and cDNA carried unique molecular identifiers. TCRdb itself ran the 5' RACE reads through MiXCR, one entry per CDR3 protein. The sample includes 500,000 to 650,000 distinct CDR3 sequences, around 7.5% of them seen just once. This clonotype appeared many times. The antigen remains unidentified. Trimming took off 2 bases at V and 6 bases at J, with 17 bases between the two ends. The CDR3 is made up of 15 amino acids. This same sample was also taken into another study, of yellow fever vaccine responses in identical twins.

Sequenced material: PBMCs. The chain combines TRBV12-3 or TRBV12-4 with TRBJ2-7; a possible D gene is TRBD1 (5 bases). The sequence came from a woman in her late teens or twenties in good health. The CDR3 coding sequence is TGTGCCAGCAGTTTAACATCCCCAGGGTGGACCGAGCAGTACTTC. Encoded protein: CASSLTSPGWTEQYF.